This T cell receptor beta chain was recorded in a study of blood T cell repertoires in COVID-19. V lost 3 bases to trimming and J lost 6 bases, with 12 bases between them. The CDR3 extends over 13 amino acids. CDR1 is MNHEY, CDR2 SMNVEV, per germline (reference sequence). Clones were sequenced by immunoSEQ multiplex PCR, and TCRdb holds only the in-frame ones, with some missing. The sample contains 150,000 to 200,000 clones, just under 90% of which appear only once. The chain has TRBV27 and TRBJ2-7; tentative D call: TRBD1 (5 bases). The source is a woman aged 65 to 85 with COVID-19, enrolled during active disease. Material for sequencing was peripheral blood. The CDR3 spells CASSFQGLGEQYF. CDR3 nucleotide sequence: TGTGCCAGCAGTTTCCAGGGATTAGGCGAGCAGTACTTC.